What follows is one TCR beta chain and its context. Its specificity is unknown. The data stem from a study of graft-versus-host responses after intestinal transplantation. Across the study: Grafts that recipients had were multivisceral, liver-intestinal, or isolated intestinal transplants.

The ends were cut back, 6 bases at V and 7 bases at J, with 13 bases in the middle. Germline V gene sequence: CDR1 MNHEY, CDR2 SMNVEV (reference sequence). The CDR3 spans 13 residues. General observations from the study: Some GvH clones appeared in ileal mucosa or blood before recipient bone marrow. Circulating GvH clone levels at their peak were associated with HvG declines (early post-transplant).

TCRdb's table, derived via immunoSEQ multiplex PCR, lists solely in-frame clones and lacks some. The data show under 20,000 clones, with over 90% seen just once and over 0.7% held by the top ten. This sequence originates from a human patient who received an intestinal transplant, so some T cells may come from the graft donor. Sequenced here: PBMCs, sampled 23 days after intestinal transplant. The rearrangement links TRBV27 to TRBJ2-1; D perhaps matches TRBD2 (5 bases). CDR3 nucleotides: TGTGCCAGCAGCTCTAACTGGAGGAATGAGCAGTTCTTC. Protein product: CASSSNWRNEQFF.